Following are 7 T cell receptor beta chains from one sample sequenced in a study of cytomegalovirus exposure and HLA in healthy donors. Clones were sequenced by immunoSEQ multiplex PCR, and TCRdb holds only the in-frame ones, with some missing. The top ten clones hold 2.6% of a sample with about 240,000 clones, approximately 90% of them seen once. Material: PBMCs. The receptors were gathered from a young man in good health and CMV-seronegative.

The count of this clone is one. The chain is built from TRBV7-2 and TRBJ2-3; D gene uncertain. CDR1 is SGHTA, CDR2 FQGNSA, per germline. The CDR3 extends over 13 amino acids. The V end was cut by 6 bases, the J end by 2 bases, with 9 bases between. The CDR3 here is CASSQQNTDTQYF. In DNA, the CDR3 is TGTGCCAGCAGTCAACAGAACACAGATACGCAGTATTTT.

The DNA of the CDR3 is TGTGCCAGCAGTTTATCCCGGACATTTAACTATGGCTACACCTTC. It encodes CASSLSRTFNYGYTF. V and J are TRBV27 and TRBJ1-2, with D possibly TRBD1 on 5 matching bases. Trimming left V 0 bases short and J 1 base short, with 9 bases between. Germline CDR1 MNHEY, CDR2 SMNVEV (reference sequence). This CDR3 is built from 15 residues.

The chain employs TRBV4-1 and TRBJ2-1; 7 positions agree with TRBD1. The V gene's germline CDR1 is MGHRA and CDR2 YSYEKL. With 4 bases clipped from V and 1 base from J, the junction kept 4 bases outside the gene matches. The length of the CDR3 is 15 residues. The CDR3 nucleotides are TGCGCCAGCAGCCCCGACAGGGTTTCCTACAATGAGCAGTTCTTC. This codes for CASSPDRVSYNEQFF.

The chain is built from TRBV7-6 and TRBJ1-3; weak D call: TRBD1 (5 bases). The V gene's germline CDR1 is SGHVS and CDR2 FNYEAQ. The CDR3 loop spans 17 amino acids. The V end was cut by 1 base, the J end by 0 bases, with 13 bases between. CDR3: CASSLGAGPYSGNTIYF. CDR3 DNA sequence: TGTGCCAGCAGCTTAGGAGCGGGGCCCTACTCTGGAAACACCATATATTTT.

The DNA of the CDR3 is TGTGCCAGCTCGGGGGACAGCTTTTATGGCTACACCTTC. It codes for CASSGDSFYGYTF. The V gene is TRBV18, the J gene TRBJ1-2; 7 nucleotides match TRBD1. Germline assignment: CDR1 KGHSH and CDR2 LQKENI. The trim removed 6 bases at V and 5 bases at J, leaving 6 bases unmatched. This CDR3 comprises 13 residues.

The gene calls are TRBV15 and TRBJ2-1; D perhaps matches TRBD2 (6 bases). Germline V gene data show CDR1 as LNHNV and CDR2 as YYDKDF (reference sequence). With 3 bases removed from V and 5 bases from J, the gap between germline ends came to 11 bases. The CDR3 loop spans 14 amino acids. CDR3 nucleotides: TGTGCCACCAGCAGCCGGGAGTGGGACAATGAGCAGTTCTTC. Its protein is CATSSREWDNEQFF.

The V call is TRBV19, the J call TRBJ1-2; unclear D gene. Trimming left V 3 bases short and J 4 bases short, with 12 bases between. The length of the CDR3 is 14 residues. Germline CDR1 reads LNHDA; CDR2 reads SQIVND (reference sequence). CDR3 sequence (DNA): TGTGCCAGTAGTATTTCCGACTCCCCCTATGGCTACACCTTC. Translation: CASSISDSPYGYTF.